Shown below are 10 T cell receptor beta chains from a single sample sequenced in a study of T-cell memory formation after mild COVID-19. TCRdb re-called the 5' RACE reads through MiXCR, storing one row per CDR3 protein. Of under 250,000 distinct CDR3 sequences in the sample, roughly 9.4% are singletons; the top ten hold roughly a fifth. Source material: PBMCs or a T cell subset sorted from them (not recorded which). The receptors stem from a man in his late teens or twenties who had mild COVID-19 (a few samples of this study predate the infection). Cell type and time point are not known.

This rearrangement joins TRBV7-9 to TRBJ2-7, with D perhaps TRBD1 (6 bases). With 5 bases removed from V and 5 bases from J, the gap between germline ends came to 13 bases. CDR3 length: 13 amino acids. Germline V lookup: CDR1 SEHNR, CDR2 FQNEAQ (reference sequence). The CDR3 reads CASSEHTGNEQYV. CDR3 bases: TGTGCCAGCAGCGAACATACAGGGAACGAGCAGTACGTC.

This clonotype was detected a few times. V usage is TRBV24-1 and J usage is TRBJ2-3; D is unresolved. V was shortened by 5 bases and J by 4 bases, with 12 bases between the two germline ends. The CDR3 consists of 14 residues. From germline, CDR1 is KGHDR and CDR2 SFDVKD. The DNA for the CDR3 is TGTGCCACCAGTGTATCTGGGGTGCCAGATACGCAGTATTTT. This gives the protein CATSVSGVPDTQYF.

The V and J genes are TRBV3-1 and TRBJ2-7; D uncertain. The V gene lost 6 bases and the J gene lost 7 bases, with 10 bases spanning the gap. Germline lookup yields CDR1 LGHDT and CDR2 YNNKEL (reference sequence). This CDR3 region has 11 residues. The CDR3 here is CASSRRFEQYF. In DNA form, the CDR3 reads TGTGCCAGCAGTCGGAGATTTGAGCAGTACTTC.

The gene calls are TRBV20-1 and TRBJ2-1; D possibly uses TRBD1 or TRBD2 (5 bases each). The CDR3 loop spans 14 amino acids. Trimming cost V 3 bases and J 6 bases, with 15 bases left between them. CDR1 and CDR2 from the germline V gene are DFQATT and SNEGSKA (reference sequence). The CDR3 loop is CSASRGPASNEQFF. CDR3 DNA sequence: TGCAGTGCTAGCCGGGGACCAGCGTCCAATGAGCAGTTCTTC.

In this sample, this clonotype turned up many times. This CDR3 is CASSLDPKFYEQYF. The DNA for the CDR3 is TGTGCCAGCAGCTTAGACCCAAAGTTCTACGAGCAGTACTTC. J is TRBJ2-7 and V is TRBV7-2; no definite D call. The CDR3 spans 14 residues. Deletions cut 1 base from V and 3 bases from J, with 10 bases between. The germline V gene has CDR1 SGHTA and CDR2 FQGNSA.

The DNA for the CDR3 is TGTGCCACCAGCAGACTAGCGGGGACTAAAGCCTACGAGCAGTACTTC. Encoded protein: CATSRLAGTKAYEQYF. The chain combines TRBV15 with TRBJ2-7; 9 bases match TRBD2. In germline, CDR1 is LNHNV, CDR2 YYDKDF (reference sequence). After removal of 2 bases from V and 2 bases from J, the junction contained 7 bases not matched to a gene. The CDR3 is made up of 16 amino acids. The variable domain in full, with the rest retrieved from reference TRBV15 and TRBJ2-7, is DAMVIQNPRYQVTQFGKPVTLSCSQTLNHNVMYWYQQKSSQAPKLLFHYYDKDFNNEADTPDNFQSRRPNTSFCFLDIRSPGLGDTAMYLCATSRLAGTKAYEQYFGPGTRLTVT.

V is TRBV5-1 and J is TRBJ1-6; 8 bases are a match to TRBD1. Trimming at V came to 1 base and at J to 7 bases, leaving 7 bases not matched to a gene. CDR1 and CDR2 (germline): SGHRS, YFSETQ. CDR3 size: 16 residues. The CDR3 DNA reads TGCGCCAGCAGCTTGTGGGCAGGGGGCTGGAATTCACCCCTCCACTTT. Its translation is CASSLWAGGWNSPLHF.

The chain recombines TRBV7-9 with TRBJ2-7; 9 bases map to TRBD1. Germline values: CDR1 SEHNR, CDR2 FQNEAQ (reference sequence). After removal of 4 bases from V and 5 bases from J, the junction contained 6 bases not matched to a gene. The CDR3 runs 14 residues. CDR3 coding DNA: TGTGCCAGCAGCTCCAAGGACAGGGGTAACGAGCAGTACTTC. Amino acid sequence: CASSSKDRGNEQYF.

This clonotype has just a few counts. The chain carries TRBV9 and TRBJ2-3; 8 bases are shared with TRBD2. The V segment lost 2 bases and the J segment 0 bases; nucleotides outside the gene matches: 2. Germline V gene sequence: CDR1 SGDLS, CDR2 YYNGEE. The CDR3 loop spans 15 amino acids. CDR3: CASSVSGVSTDTQYF. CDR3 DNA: TGTGCCAGCAGCGTTAGCGGGGTAAGCACAGATACGCAGTATTTT.

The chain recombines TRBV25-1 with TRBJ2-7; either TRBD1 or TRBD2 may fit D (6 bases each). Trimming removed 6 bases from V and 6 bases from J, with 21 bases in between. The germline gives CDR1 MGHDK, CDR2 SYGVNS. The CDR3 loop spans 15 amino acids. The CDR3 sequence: CASSPRRDAQGEQYF. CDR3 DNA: TGTGCCAGCAGCCCAAGGAGGGACGCACAGGGCGAGCAGTACTTC.